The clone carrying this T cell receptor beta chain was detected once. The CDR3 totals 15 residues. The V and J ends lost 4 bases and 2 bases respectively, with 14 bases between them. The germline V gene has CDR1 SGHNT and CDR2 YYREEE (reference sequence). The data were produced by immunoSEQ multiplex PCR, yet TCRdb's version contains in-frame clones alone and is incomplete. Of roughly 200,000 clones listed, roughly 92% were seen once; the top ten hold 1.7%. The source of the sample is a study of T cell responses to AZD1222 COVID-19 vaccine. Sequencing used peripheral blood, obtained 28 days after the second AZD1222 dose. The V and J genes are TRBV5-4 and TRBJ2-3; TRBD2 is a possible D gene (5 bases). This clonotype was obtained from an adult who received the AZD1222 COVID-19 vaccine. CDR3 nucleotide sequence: TGTGCCAGCAGCCCTAAGAGGGTGAACACAGATACGCAGTATTTT. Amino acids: CASSPKRVNTDTQYF.